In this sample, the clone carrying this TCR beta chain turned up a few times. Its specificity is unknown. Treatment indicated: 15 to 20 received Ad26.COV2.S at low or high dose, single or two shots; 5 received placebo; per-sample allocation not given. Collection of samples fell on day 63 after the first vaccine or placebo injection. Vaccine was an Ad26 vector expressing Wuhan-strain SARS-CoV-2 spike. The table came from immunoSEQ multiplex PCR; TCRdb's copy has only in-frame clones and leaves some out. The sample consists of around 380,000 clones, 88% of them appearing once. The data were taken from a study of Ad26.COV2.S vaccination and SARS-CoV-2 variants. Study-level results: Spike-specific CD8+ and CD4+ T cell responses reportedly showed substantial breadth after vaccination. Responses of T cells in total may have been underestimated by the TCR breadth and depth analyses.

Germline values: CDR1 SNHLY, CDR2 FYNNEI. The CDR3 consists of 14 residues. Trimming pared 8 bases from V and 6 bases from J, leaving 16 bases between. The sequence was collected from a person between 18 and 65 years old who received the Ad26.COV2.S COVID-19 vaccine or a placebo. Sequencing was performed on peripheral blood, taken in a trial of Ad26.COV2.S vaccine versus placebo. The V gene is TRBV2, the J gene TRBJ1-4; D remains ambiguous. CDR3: CASRYSPSYEKLFF. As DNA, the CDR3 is TGTGCCAGCCGCTACAGCCCGAGCTATGAAAAACTGTTTTTT.